This T cell receptor beta chain was sequenced for a study of resident and recirculating memory T cells in vitiligo. In regard to this clone: As yet, its antigen is unknown.

No patient showed confetti depigmentation, a clinical sign of active disease. Study results and limitations: Non-conserved TCRs across sites and patients suggested distinct clones per lesion.

The CDR3 length is 19 residues. V gave up 0 bases and J gave up 5 bases, with 23 bases separating them. Germline loops: CDR1 LNHDA, CDR2 SQIVND (reference sequence). Only in-frame clones appear in the TCRdb table, and some are missing; sequencing was by immunoSEQ multiplex PCR. The sample consists of about 76,000 clones, roughly nine tenths of them appearing once. This receptor was identified in a male donor with vitiligo. The sample taken for sequencing was blood. V and J are TRBV19 and TRBJ1-5; a weak D match, TRBD1 (5 bases). The CDR3 DNA reads as TGTGCCAGTAGTATAGAAATAGGGCAGAAGTGGGGCCTTCATCAGCCCCAGCATTTT. Amino acid sequence: CASSIEIGQKWGLHQPQHF.